Listed below are T cell receptor beta chains from one sample, sequenced in a study of cytomegalovirus exposure and HLA in healthy donors. Produced via immunoSEQ multiplex PCR; TCRdb's table is partial and in-frame only. The sample contains 150,000 to 200,000 clones, around 80% of which appear only once. Sample: PBMCs. The receptor set was obtained from a woman aged 25 to 39 in good health and CMV-seropositive. The CDR3 runs from the conserved cysteine through the conserved F or W. The D gene is left open where the match is weak. Clone size is stated in some rows and not others, as once, few, many or a class when expanded.

J: TRBJ2-7
size: .
D: TRBD2
V: TRBV7-2
CDR3: CASSPGLARHEQYF
DNA: TGTGCCAGCAGCCCCGGACTAGCTCGCCACGAGCAGTACTTC

J: TRBJ2-7
size: .
D: .
V: TRBV18
CDR3: CASSPDSYEQYF
DNA: TGTGCCAGCTCACCAGACAGCTACGAGCAGTACTTC

J: TRBJ1-4
size: .
D: TRBD1
V: TRBV13
CDR3: CASRADRTNEKLFF
DNA: TGTGCCAGCAGGGCGGACAGGACAAATGAAAAACTGTTTTTT

J: TRBJ1-1
size: .
D: .
V: TRBV19
CDR3: CASNPGQPNTEAFF
DNA: TGTGCCAGTAATCCAGGACAGCCGAACACTGAAGCTTTCTTT

J: TRBJ1-2
size: .
D: .
V: TRBV5-1
CDR3: CASRPNQVDYGYTF
DNA: TGCGCCAGCAGACCTAATCAGGTTGACTATGGCTACACCTTC

J: TRBJ2-5
size: .
D: .
V: TRBV2
CDR3: CASSGIRGETQYF
DNA: TGTGCCAGCAGTGGGATCAGGGGAGAGACCCAGTACTTC

J: TRBJ1-2
size: .
D: .
V: TRBV6-1
CDR3: CASSEAEGTRYGYTF
DNA: TGTGCCAGCAGTGAAGCTGAGGGAACCCGCTATGGCTACACCTTC

J: TRBJ2-3
size: once
D: TRBD1
V: TRBV6-6
CDR3: CASSYGQGVSDTQYF
DNA: TGTGCCAGCAGTTACGGGCAGGGGGTTTCGGATACGCAGTATTTT

J: TRBJ2-7
size: .
D: TRBD1
V: TRBV30
CDR3: CAWSMTGIREQYF
DNA: TGTGCCTGGAGTATGACAGGGATCCGCGAGCAGTACTTC

J: TRBJ1-5
size: .
D: TRBD1
V: TRBV9
CDR3: CASSRGQGDQPQHF
DNA: TGTGCCAGCAGCCGCGGACAGGGGGATCAGCCCCAGCATTTT

J: TRBJ1-1
size: once
D: .
V: TRBV4-1
CDR3: CASSQDYIIGSNSF
DNA: TGCGCCAGCAGCCAAGATTATATCATAGGGAGCAACTCCTTT

J: TRBJ1-1
size: .
D: .
V: TRBV20-1
CDR3: CSASQATEAFF
DNA: TGCAGTGCTTCCCAGGCTACTGAAGCTTTCTTT

J: TRBJ1-4
size: .
D: .
V: TRBV29-1
CDR3: CSVGEGANEKLFF
DNA: TGCAGCGTTGGCGAGGGAGCTAATGAAAAACTGTTTTTT

J: TRBJ2-1
size: once
D: TRBD2
V: TRBV9
CDR3: CASSASGSSYNEQFF
DNA: TGTGCCAGCAGCGCCAGCGGGAGCTCCTACAATGAGCAGTTCTTC

J: TRBJ2-1
size: .
D: TRBD2
V: TRBV18
CDR3: CASSPGRIGTNNEQFF
DNA: TGTGCCAGCTCACCGGGGCGGATTGGGACTAATAATGAGCAGTTCTTC

J: TRBJ1-3
size: .
D: .
V: TRBV5-6
CDR3: CASSQDRRGNTIYF
DNA: TGTGCCAGCAGCCAAGACAGGCGTGGAAACACCATATATTTT

J: TRBJ1-1
size: .
D: TRBD1
V: TRBV6-1
CDR3: CASSVGQGLNTEAFF
DNA: TGTGCCAGCAGTGTCGGACAGGGGCTGAACACTGAAGCTTTCTTT

J: TRBJ1-5
size: .
D: TRBD1
V: TRBV6-5
CDR3: CASRPDRVSNQPQHF
DNA: TGTGCCAGCAGACCTGACAGGGTTAGCAATCAGCCCCAGCATTTT

J: TRBJ2-7
size: .
D: .
V: TRBV27
CDR3: CASSLTPQYEQYF
DNA: TGTGCCAGCAGTTTGACACCACAATACGAGCAGTACTTC

J: TRBJ2-2
size: .
D: .
V: TRBV11-2
CDR3: CASSFNPVTGELFF
DNA: TGTGCCAGCAGCTTCAACCCAGTCACCGGGGAGCTGTTTTTT

J: TRBJ1-2
size: .
D: TRBD1
V: TRBV28
CDR3: CASSKGQYYGYTF
DNA: TGTGCCAGCAGCAAGGGACAGTACTATGGCTACACCTTC

J: TRBJ2-3
size: .
D: TRBD2
V: TRBV15
CDR3: CATTPGGRVGDTQYF
DNA: TGTGCCACCACCCCTGGCGGGAGGGTGGGAGATACGCAGTATTTT

J: TRBJ1-4
size: .
D: TRBD1
V: TRBV10-3
CDR3: CAISQTGNNEKLFF
DNA: TGTGCCATCAGTCAGACAGGGAATAATGAAAAACTGTTTTTT

J: TRBJ1-2
size: .
D: TRBD1
V: TRBV18
CDR3: CASSPPGGHEGYTF
DNA: TGTGCCAGCTCACCGCCAGGGGGACATGAGGGCTACACCTTC

J: TRBJ2-3
size: .
D: .
V: TRBV6-1
CDR3: CASMRQDTQYF
DNA: TGTGCCAGCATGCGACAGGATACGCAGTATTTT

J: TRBJ2-7
size: once
D: .
V: TRBV2
CDR3: CASGLITYEQYF
DNA: TGTGCCTCCGGACTAATTACCTACGAGCAGTACTTC

J: TRBJ2-5
size: .
D: .
V: TRBV14
CDR3: CASSQGGSPETQYF
DNA: TGTGCCAGCAGCCAAGGTGGCTCCCCAGAGACCCAGTACTTC

J: TRBJ2-7
size: .
D: .
V: TRBV5-4
CDR3: CASSLDGGDYEQYF
DNA: TGTGCTAGCAGCTTGGATGGAGGCGACTACGAGCAGTACTTC

J: TRBJ1-1
size: once
D: TRBD1
V: TRBV28
CDR3: CASRGQGEVKAFF
DNA: TGTGCCAGCAGGGGACAGGGGGAGGTCAAGGCTTTCTTT

J: TRBJ2-4
size: .
D: .
V: TRBV28
CDR3: CASRRRDSAIQYF
DNA: TGTGCCAGCCGACGTAGGGACTCCGCGATTCAGTACTTC

J: TRBJ1-1
size: once
D: .
V: TRBV27
CDR3: CASSFPPQYTMVNTEAFF
DNA: TGTGCCAGCAGTTTCCCTCCCCAATACACGATGGTCAACACTGAAGCTTTCTTT

J: TRBJ2-5
size: once
D: TRBD1
V: TRBV28
CDR3: CASRRRDRGQETQYF
DNA: TGTGCCAGCAGACGCCGGGACAGGGGGCAAGAGACCCAGTACTTC

J: TRBJ1-4
size: .
D: .
V: TRBV7-9
CDR3: CASSPGREGEKLFF
DNA: TGTGCCAGCAGCCCGGGAAGGGAGGGTGAAAAACTGTTTTTT

J: TRBJ1-2
size: .
D: .
V: TRBV5-5
CDR3: CASSPSGGYGYTF
DNA: TGTGCCAGCAGCCCCTCGGGTGGCTATGGCTACACCTTC

J: TRBJ2-1
size: .
D: TRBD2
V: TRBV4-2
CDR3: CASSLSAGGSYNEQFF
DNA: TGTGCCAGCAGCCTTTCAGCGGGAGGGTCCTACAATGAGCAGTTCTTC

J: TRBJ1-1
size: .
D: .
V: TRBV9
CDR3: CASSEQGTEAFF
DNA: TGTGCCAGCAGCGAGCAGGGCACTGAAGCTTTCTTT

J: TRBJ2-1
size: many
D: TRBD2
V: TRBV13
CDR3: CASSSYSGRAINEQFF
DNA: TGTGCCAGCAGCTCCTATAGCGGGAGGGCCATCAATGAGCAGTTCTTC

J: TRBJ2-1
size: few
D: TRBD2
V: TRBV2
CDR3: CASGWASGPSEQFF
DNA: TGTGCCAGCGGGTGGGCTAGCGGACCTTCGGAGCAGTTCTTC

J: TRBJ1-4
size: .
D: TRBD1
V: TRBV28
CDR3: CASRTATGTVNEKLFF
DNA: TGTGCCAGCAGAACCGCTACCGGGACAGTTAATGAAAAACTGTTTTTT

J: TRBJ2-3
size: .
D: TRBD2
V: TRBV18
CDR3: CASSPQSGGTDTQYF
DNA: TGTGCCAGCTCACCACAGAGCGGGGGCACAGATACGCAGTATTTT

J: TRBJ1-2
size: .
D: .
V: TRBV5-4
CDR3: CASSHPTLTAGEGYTF
DNA: TGTGCCAGCAGCCACCCGACGCTGACAGCCGGAGAGGGCTACACCTTC

J: TRBJ2-1
size: few
D: .
V: TRBV2
CDR3: CASGQFSYNEQFF
DNA: TGTGCCAGTGGACAGTTCTCCTACAATGAGCAGTTCTTC

J: TRBJ2-5
size: .
D: .
V: TRBV9
CDR3: CASSSEGRSETQYF
DNA: TGTGCCAGCAGCTCAGAGGGTAGATCGGAGACCCAGTACTTC

J: TRBJ2-7
size: .
D: TRBD2
V: TRBV4-2
CDR3: CASSRFGGEAEQYF
DNA: TGTGCCAGCAGCCGCTTCGGGGGGGAAGCCGAGCAGTACTTC

J: TRBJ1-1
size: .
D: .
V: TRBV5-1
CDR3: CASSSSGGVTEAFF
DNA: TGCGCCAGCAGCTCGTCCGGGGGGGTCACTGAAGCTTTCTTT

J: TRBJ1-5
size: .
D: .
V: TRBV6-1
CDR3: CASSRDSSNQPQHF
DNA: TGTGCCAGCAGTAGAGACAGTAGCAATCAGCCCCAGCATTTT

J: TRBJ2-1
size: .
D: TRBD2
V: TRBV6-1
CDR3: CASSEWQLAWNEQFF
DNA: TGTGCCAGCAGTGAATGGCAACTAGCGTGGAATGAGCAGTTCTTC

J: TRBJ2-1
size: .
D: TRBD1
V: TRBV7-8
CDR3: CASSLSAWTGANEQFF
DNA: TGTGCCAGCAGCTTAAGCGCCTGGACAGGGGCCAATGAGCAGTTCTTC

J: TRBJ1-5
size: .
D: .
V: TRBV19
CDR3: CASSIEGRGDSNQPQHF
DNA: TGTGCCAGTAGTATAGAGGGCCGGGGGGATAGCAATCAGCCCCAGCATTTT

J: TRBJ2-3
size: .
D: TRBD1
V: TRBV11-3
CDR3: CASSQGQGHADTQYF
DNA: TGTGCCAGCAGCCAGGGACAGGGGCACGCAGATACGCAGTATTTT

J: TRBJ2-1
size: .
D: .
V: TRBV29-1
CDR3: CSVELAHNPYNEQFF
DNA: TGCAGCGTTGAACTAGCGCATAATCCCTACAATGAGCAGTTCTTC

J: TRBJ2-3
size: .
D: .
V: TRBV5-4
CDR3: CASSGTLAALGTDTQYF
DNA: TGTGCCAGCAGCGGAACTTTAGCGGCGCTAGGCACAGATACGCAGTATTTT

J: TRBJ1-5
size: once
D: .
V: TRBV30
CDR3: CAWSPGTSNQPQHF
DNA: TGTGCCTGGAGTCCCGGGACAAGCAATCAGCCCCAGCATTTT

J: TRBJ2-1
size: once
D: TRBD2
V: TRBV4-2
CDR3: CASSPDKASGDYNEQFF
DNA: TGTGCCAGCAGCCCAGATAAGGCTAGCGGGGATTACAATGAGCAGTTCTTC

J: TRBJ2-2
size: .
D: .
V: TRBV21-1
CDR3: CASSNAARGDTGELFF
DNA: TGTGCCAGCAGCAATGCGGCTCGGGGAGACACCGGGGAGCTGTTTTTT

J: TRBJ1-2
size: few
D: TRBD1
V: TRBV25-1
CDR3: CASSGGTGGKGYTF
DNA: TGTGCCAGCAGTGGTGGGACAGGGGGCAAGGGCTACACCTTC

J: TRBJ2-1
size: .
D: .
V: TRBV29-1
CDR3: CSAGRTYNEQFF
DNA: TGCAGCGCGGGGAGGACCTACAATGAGCAGTTCTTC

J: TRBJ2-7
size: .
D: .
V: TRBV30
CDR3: CATYRDSYEQYF
DNA: TGTGCCACTTACAGGGACTCCTACGAGCAGTACTTC